Detailed here is one T cell receptor (beta chain). As yet, its antigen is unknown. The germline V gene encodes CDR1 LGHNA and CDR2 YSLEER. V was trimmed by 1 base and J by 4 bases, leaving 8 bases between them. The CDR3 totals 14 residues. These data originate in a study of cytomegalovirus exposure and HLA in healthy donors. Findings and limits, study-wide: Reportedly, a later analysis found an Asian-associated ancestry cluster had fewer N-insertions than the approximately 670-donor mean. According to an earlier analysis, most TCR beta V segments yielded productive rearrangements about 87% or about 30% of the time. A later analysis associated some 16,000 TCR beta sequences with HLA alleles at a 0.05 false discovery rate. Upon later analysis, HLA-associated TCR beta chains proved more clonally expanded than other, equally common chains.

This PCR relied on a set of 60 Vbeta primers and 13 Jbeta primers. The method was immunoSEQ multiplex PCR; TCRdb's version includes in-frame clones alone and lacks a portion of them. This table has about 180,000 clones, about 78% appearing once. The source of this sequence is a man between 40 and 49 years old in good health and CMV-seronegative. The specimen was PBMCs. The chain employs TRBV4-3 and TRBJ2-1; D might be TRBD1 (5 bases). In nucleotides, the CDR3 is TGCGCCAGCAGCCAAGGCCAGGGATACAATGAGCAGTTCTTC. Its translation is CASSQGQGYNEQFF.